The 27 T cell receptor beta chains reported below all come from one sample, sequenced in a study of T cells after yellow fever vaccination. One entry per CDR3 protein results from TCRdb running MiXCR on the 5' RACE reads. The table shows some 550,000 distinct CDR3 sequences, with roughly 21% occurring only once. Material: PBMCs, obtained 15 days after the yellow fever booster vaccination. The receptors were sampled from a man aged 25 to 40 who received the YFV17D yellow fever vaccine.

This chain connects TRBV7-2 to TRBJ2-5; TRBD2 aligns across 11 bases. The CDR3 sequence is 15 residues long. The J segment lost 7 bases and the V segment lost 2 bases, leaving 6 bases of the junction unmatched. CDR1 is SGHTA, CDR2 FQGNSA, per germline. The CDR3 DNA sequence: TGTGCCAGCAGCTTACTAGCGGGGGGTCGGGGGACCCAGTACTTC. This translates into CASSLLAGGRGTQYF.

This clonotype was seen more than once but under ten times. This chain connects TRBV30 to TRBJ2-1; 11 bases match TRBD2. The ends lost 5 bases at V and 0 bases at J; junction bases unmatched: 9. Per the germline V gene, CDR1 is GTSNPN and CDR2 is SVGIG (reference sequence). The CDR3 sequence is 17 residues long. The CDR3 loop is CAWQRSTSGSSYNEQFF. Written as DNA, the CDR3 is TGTGCCTGGCAACGGTCAACTAGCGGGAGCTCCTACAATGAGCAGTTCTTC. The full variable domain, its missing parts supplied by reference TRBV30 and TRBJ2-1, is SQTIHQWPATLVQPVGSPLSLECTVEGTSNPNLYWYRQAAGRGLQLLFYSVGIGQISSEVPQNLSASRPQDRQFILSSKKLLLSDSGFYLCAWQRSTSGSSYNEQFFGPGTRLTVL.

The rearrangement links TRBV23-1 to TRBJ2-3; 8 bases line up with TRBD1. TRBV23-1 belongs to the ORF category, with a function that is uncertain. V dropped 3 bases and J dropped 0; count of bases not matched to a gene: 2. The CDR3 runs 15 residues. As DNA, the CDR3 is TGCGCCAGCAGTCACCACAGGGGGAGCACAGATACGCAGTATTTT. Translating it yields CASSHHRGSTDTQYF.

This clonotype occurred a few times. The V and J genes are TRBV4-3 and TRBJ1-2, with 8 bases fitting TRBD1. There are 15 residues in the CDR3. V gave up 0 bases and J gave up 4 bases; unmatched junction bases: 4. CDR1 is LGHNA and CDR2 is YSLEER in the germline V gene. The CDR3 DNA reads as TGCGCCAGCAGCCAAGATACGACAGGGGTCTATGGCTACACCTTC. Translation gives CASSQDTTGVYGYTF.

This chain links TRBV14 with TRBJ2-1; D is unresolved. Looked up from germline, CDR1 is SGHDN and CDR2 is FVKESK. Trimming removed 0 bases at V and 0 bases at J, with 6 bases between. The CDR3 has 15 amino acids. Here the CDR3 reads CASSQDPASYNEQFF. The CDR3 DNA follows: TGTGCCAGCAGCCAAGACCCTGCCTCCTACAATGAGCAGTTCTTC.

This clonotype was counted between two and nine times. The J gene is TRBJ1-5, the V gene TRBV9; maybe TRBD1 (5 bases). The CDR3 is 14 amino acids. Germline V lookup: CDR1 SGDLS, CDR2 YYNGEE. Trimming pared 2 bases from V and 10 bases from J, leaving 16 bases between. CDR3 nucleotides: TGTGCCAGCAGCGTCGGGGACGGTGTATTTCCCCAGCATTTT. As protein: CASSVGDGVFPQHF.

The chain carries TRBV20-1 and TRBJ2-4, with D uncertain. Germline V gene sequence: CDR1 DFQATT, CDR2 SNEGSKA (reference sequence). The CDR3 has 15 residues. Trimming left V 1 base short and J 1 base short, with 11 bases between. The CDR3 protein is CSARVQRRAKNIQYF. The CDR3 DNA is TGCAGTGCTAGAGTTCAGAGGCGGGCCAAAAACATTCAGTACTTC.

V gene TRBV5-1 combines with J gene TRBJ2-1; D is undetermined. The germline CDR1 and CDR2 sequences are SGHRS and YFSETQ. CDR3 length: 11 amino acids. Trimming stripped 1 base from V and 11 bases from J, with 7 bases between. Written as DNA, the CDR3 is TGCGCCAGCAGCTTGTCAGCGCAGCAGTTCTTC. Translation gives CASSLSAQQFF.

Only a few counts were recorded for this clonotype. V gene TRBV5-1 combines with J gene TRBJ2-3; D remains ambiguous. Germline V CDR1 and CDR2: SGHRS, YFSETQ. Trimming took 10 bases from V and 2 from J, leaving 14 bases between them. There are 13 residues in the CDR3. CDR3 region: CASTELNTDTQYF. The DNA for the CDR3 is TGCGCCTCCACGGAACTGAACACAGATACGCAGTATTTT.

The sample holds a few counts of this clonotype. The chain is built from TRBV6-4 and TRBJ1-6; D call uncertain. V was clipped by 4 bases and J by 10 bases, with 14 bases between them. The CDR3 covers 14 residues. In germline, CDR1 is MRHNA, CDR2 SNTAGT. Here the CDR3 DNA reads TGTGCCAGCAGTGTGGACGGGGTAGGATCACCCCTCCACTTT. Translated: CASSVDGVGSPLHF.

The chain uses TRBV20-1 and TRBJ1-1; maybe TRBD1 (5 bases). The CDR3 loop spans 12 amino acids. Looked up from germline, CDR1 is DFQATT and CDR2 is SNEGSKA (reference sequence). The CDR3 DNA is TGCACCCCCCGGGGGTCGAACACTGAAGCTTTCTTT. Encoded protein: CTPRGSNTEAFF.

This chain uses TRBV7-2 with TRBJ2-3; D is uncertain. Per the germline V gene, CDR1 is SGHTA and CDR2 is FQGNSA. V lost 1 base to trimming and J lost 2 bases, with 7 bases between them. The CDR3 is 14 amino acids. In DNA form, the CDR3 reads TGTGCCAGCAGCTTAGTTCGGAACACAGATACGCAGTATTTT. This sequence encodes CASSLVRNTDTQYF.

This chain connects TRBV7-9 to TRBJ2-7; 10 bases map to TRBD2. The CDR3 loop spans 15 amino acids. The V gene's germline CDR1 is SEHNR and CDR2 FQNEAQ (reference sequence). The V gene end was trimmed by 5 bases and the J gene end by 3 bases; junction bases not matched to a gene: 7. CDR3 bases: TGTGCCAGCAGCCTGAGCGGGAGGGCCCTCTACGAGCAGTACTTC. Protein sequence: CASSLSGRALYEQYF.

This clonotype was counted only a few times. The chain has TRBV7-2 and TRBJ2-7, with 8 nucleotides matching TRBD1. The CDR3 runs 14 residues. Per the germline V gene, CDR1 is SGHTA and CDR2 is FQGNSA. Losses at the gene ends were 5 bases for V and 5 bases for J; bases not matched to a gene: 8. CDR3 nucleotides: TGTGCCAGCAGCCGGGGACAGGTCTTCCACGAGCAGTACTTC. It translates to CASSRGQVFHEQYF.

This rearrangement joins TRBV19 to TRBJ1-1; D is unresolved. Germline values: CDR1 LNHDA, CDR2 SQIVND (reference sequence). This CDR3 has 10 residues. V lost 8 bases, J lost 2 bases, and 3 bases lay in between. The CDR3 DNA reads TGTGCCAGTTTCAACACTGAAGCTTTCTTT. It translates to CASFNTEAFF. The entire variable domain, with the rest obtained from reference TRBV19 and TRBJ1-1, is as follows: DGGITQSPKYLFRKEGQNVTLSCEQNLNHDAMYWYRQDPGQGLRLIYYSQIVNDFQKGDIAEGYSVSREKKESFPLTVTSAQKNPTAFYLCASFNTEAFFGQGTRLTVV.

The chain has TRBV7-6 and TRBJ2-1; D remains ambiguous. Germline values: CDR1 SGHVS, CDR2 FNYEAQ. With 4 bases removed from V and 8 bases from J, the gap between germline ends came to 15 bases. The CDR3 sequence is 14 residues long. In DNA form, the CDR3 reads TGTGCCAGCAGCTATACCGGGCCGAGCGATGAGCAGTTCTTC. It encodes CASSYTGPSDEQFF.

This chain connects TRBV3-1 to TRBJ2-7; 10 positions match TRBD2. The V segment lost 4 bases and the J segment 5 bases; nucleotides outside the gene matches: 5. From germline, CDR1 is LGHDT and CDR2 YNNKEL (reference sequence). This CDR3 comprises 14 residues. The DNA of the CDR3 is TGTGCCAGCAGCCCCGGGACTAGCGTAAACGAGCAGTACTTC. Amino acid sequence: CASSPGTSVNEQYF.

CDR3 protein: CASSWTSGSTRNEQFF. DNA for the CDR3: TGTGCCAGCAGTTGGACTAGCGGGAGCACCCGCAATGAGCAGTTCTTC. This rearrangement joins TRBV12-3 or TRBV12-4 to TRBJ2-1, with TRBD2 matching 13 bases. The J segment lost 6 bases and the V segment lost 4 bases, leaving 6 bases of the junction unmatched. This CDR3 contains 16 residues.

This sequence joins TRBV12-3 or TRBV12-4 and TRBJ1-2; the D is unclear. V was cut by 5 bases and J by 6 bases, with 16 bases left in between. There are 14 residues in the CDR3. The CDR3 reads CASSAGRHGDGYTF. Here the CDR3 DNA reads TGTGCCAGCAGTGCCGGGCGCCATGGTGATGGCTACACCTTC.

In this sample, this clonotype turned up a few times. The chain is built from TRBV5-1 and TRBJ2-1; 7 positions agree with TRBD1. The CDR3 loop spans 16 amino acids. Germline V CDR1 and CDR2: SGHRS, YFSETQ. J was trimmed by 7 bases and V by 2 bases; bases with no gene match: 12. The CDR3 sequence is CASSFGTAPGGNEQFF. CDR3 nucleotides: TGCGCCAGCAGCTTTGGGACAGCCCCAGGTGGAAATGAGCAGTTCTTC.

This clonotype has more than one count but fewer than ten. The rearrangement uses TRBV12-3 or TRBV12-4 and TRBJ2-2; no clear D gene. This CDR3 is 13 amino acids long. V was pared by 7 bases and J by 2 bases, with 8 bases between. This chain's CDR3 is CASNSHNTGELFF. CDR3 nucleotides: TGTGCCAGCAATAGTCATAACACCGGGGAGCTGTTTTTT.

This rearrangement joins TRBV6-5 to TRBJ1-1; possibly TRBD1 for D (6 bases). V was clipped by 2 bases and J by 4 bases, with 17 bases between them. The CDR3 length is 16 residues. Germline V CDR1 and CDR2: MNHEY, SVGAGI. This CDR3 is CASSYPDSRWGTEAFF. DNA of the CDR3: TGTGCCAGCAGTTACCCGGACAGCCGATGGGGCACTGAAGCTTTCTTT.

The rearrangement joins TRBV25-1 to TRBJ2-5, with D hard to call. The CDR3 runs 12 residues. Per the germline V gene, CDR1 is MGHDK and CDR2 is SYGVNS. The ends were cut back, 4 bases at V and 4 bases at J, with 7 bases in the middle. The CDR3 nucleotides are TGTGCCAGCAGTGTCGGGCGAGAGACCCAGTACTTC. This translates into CASSVGRETQYF.

The chain links TRBV5-1 to TRBJ2-1, with 16 nucleotides matching TRBD2. J lost 6 bases, V lost 5 bases, and 8 bases had no gene match. This CDR3 comprises 17 residues. Looked up from germline, CDR1 is SGHRS and CDR2 is YFSETQ. As DNA, the CDR3 is TGCGCCAGCAGAGGGACTAGCGGGAGGGCCGGTTTCAATGAGCAGTTCTTC. This translates into CASRGTSGRAGFNEQFF.

In this sample, this clonotype turned up once. The chain uses TRBV20-1 and TRBJ1-2; 9 positions agree with TRBD1. The CDR3 totals 14 residues. Per germline, CDR1 DFQATT and CDR2 SNEGSKA (reference sequence). J lost 8 bases, V lost 0 bases, and 7 bases had no gene match. Here the CDR3 DNA reads TGCAGTGCTAGAGACTCACAGGGGGCTCACGGCTACACCTTC. This translates into CSARDSQGAHGYTF.

The rearrangement uses TRBV18 and TRBJ1-2; D gene unclear. The CDR3 length is 14 residues. Between the trimmed V and J ends, which lost 4 bases and 1 base, there was a span of 10 bases. Germline values: CDR1 KGHSH, CDR2 LQKENI. This CDR3 is CASSHPQLNYGYTF. In DNA, the CDR3 is TGTGCCAGCTCACACCCTCAGCTTAACTATGGCTACACCTTC.

The chain employs TRBV7-2 and TRBJ2-1, with D perhaps TRBD1 (5 bases). The CDR3 has 14 amino acids. The V end was cut by 2 bases, the J end by 8 bases, with 13 bases between. The germline CDR1 and CDR2 sequences are SGHTA and FQGNSA. The CDR3 is CASSLKSGYDEQFF. The DNA of the CDR3 is TGTGCCAGCAGCTTAAAGTCAGGGTACGATGAGCAGTTCTTC. Supplemented by reference TRBV7-2 and TRBJ2-1, the full variable domain reads GAGVSQSPSNKVTEKGKDVELRCDPISGHTALYWYRQSLGQGLEFLIYFQGNSAPDKSGLPSDRFSAERTGGSVSTLTIQRTQQEDSAVYLCASSLKSGYDEQFFGPGTRLTVL.